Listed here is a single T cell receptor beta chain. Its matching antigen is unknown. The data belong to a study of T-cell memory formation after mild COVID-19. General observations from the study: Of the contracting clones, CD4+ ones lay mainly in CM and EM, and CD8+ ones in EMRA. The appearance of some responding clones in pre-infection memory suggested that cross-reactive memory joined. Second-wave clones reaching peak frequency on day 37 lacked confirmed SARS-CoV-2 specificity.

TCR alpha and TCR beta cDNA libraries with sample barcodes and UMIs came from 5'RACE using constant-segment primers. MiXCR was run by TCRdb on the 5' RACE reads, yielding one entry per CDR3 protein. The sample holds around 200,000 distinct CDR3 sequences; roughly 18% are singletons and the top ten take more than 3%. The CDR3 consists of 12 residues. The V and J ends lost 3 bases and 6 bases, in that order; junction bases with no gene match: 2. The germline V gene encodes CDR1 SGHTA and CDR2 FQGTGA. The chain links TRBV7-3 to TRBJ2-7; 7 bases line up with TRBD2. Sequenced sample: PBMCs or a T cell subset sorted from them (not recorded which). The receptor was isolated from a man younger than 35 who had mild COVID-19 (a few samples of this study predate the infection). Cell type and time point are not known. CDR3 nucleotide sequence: TGTGCCAGCAGCTTGTGGGGGGGCGAGCAGTACGTC. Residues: CASSLWGGEQYV.